This T cell receptor (beta chain) originates from a study of follicular helper T cells after annual influenza vaccination. Regarding the study as a whole: Day 7 ICOS+CD38+ clones were most often found later in ICOS-CD38- cTfh cells.

Documented time point: 2015-2016 season, 7 days after influenza vaccination. V lost 7 bases to trimming and J lost 3 bases, with 15 bases between them. CDR3 size: 15 residues. The V gene's germline CDR1 is SNHLY and CDR2 FYNNEI. This clone has only one observation. The antigen remains unidentified. This table comes from immunoSEQ multiplex PCR, and its TCRdb copy is limited to in-frame clones, with some not included. The sample holds 9,500 or so clones, around 86% seen once. The V gene is TRBV2, the J gene TRBJ2-2; D may be TRBD2 (5 bases). This TCR was recovered from an adult who received the influenza vaccine. Sequenced here: CXCR5+ CD38- circulating T follicular helper cells from blood, sampled 7 days after influenza vaccination. Sample subset: circulating Tfh, non-naive CD4+CXCR5+PD-1+ (ICOS+CD38+ or ICOS-CD38-). The CDR3 nucleotides read TGTGCCAGCAACCAACTAGATCGGCACACCGGGGAGCTGTTTTTT. Its protein product is CASNQLDRHTGELFF.